This TCR beta chain was recorded in a study of blood T cell repertoires in COVID-19. For the study at large: Acute and convalescent COVID-19 specimens originated in the United States, Italy and Spain. Sources were T cells, B-cell-depleted T cells, or PBMCs; the material itself was cDNA or gDNA.

The CDR3 is made up of 13 amino acids. Unmatched junction bases numbered 6, after V lost 11 bases and J lost 5 bases. Germline CDR1 MNHEY, CDR2 SVGAGI. Authors' methods: Counts of nucleated cells, estimated from reference gene primer amplification, were obtained. The protocol was immunoSEQ multiplex PCR, while the TCRdb copy is restricted to in-frame clones and leaves out a portion. That table gives V, J and clone size, and the DNA gave D and trimming. The sample lists more than 200,000 clones, roughly 80% occurring once. Sequencing was done on a sample of peripheral blood. This sequence originates from a woman of 80 years or more with acute or convalescent COVID-19. This chain uses TRBV6-5 with TRBJ2-1, with 10 bases that match TRBD2. The CDR3 DNA reads as TGTGCCTGCTACGGGACTAGCGACAATGAGCAGTTCTTC. Translation gives CACYGTSDNEQFF.